Below, one TCR beta chain is given with its context. Its binding antigen is unknown. It has no much larger one-base neighbor in the sample; base qualities were not kept. The sample originates from a study of blood T cell repertoires in COVID-19 (dated by TCRdb to 2020 to 2021). Background for the entire study: Collaborator samples came from the United States, Italy and Spain and covered acute and convalescent phases of COVID-19. The material from the prospective study consisted of cDNA or gDNA derived from T cells, B-cell-depleted T cells, or PBMCs. Deeply sampled blood TCRbeta repertoires from subjects exposed to, actively infected with, or recovered from COVID-19 were included in the dataset. The repertoires were released in a freely available public database meant as a resource for research on the immune response to SARS-CoV-2. Samples came from the ongoing ImmuneRACE study (first 160 participants) plus 1,254 subjects from 6 global collaborators. A de-identified subject ID, COVID-19 status, age in years and sex were almost always included in the sample metadata. Where available, HLA class I and class II types were taken from metadata supplied by the sample provider and were not determined by assay-based typing.

TCRbeta CDR3 regions were amplified from genomic DNA by means of the immunoSEQ Assay, a bias-controlled multiplex PCR. As for the original processing: Nucleated cell counts per sample were estimated from amplification of reference gene primers within the assay. To quantify the absolute abundance of each unique TCRbeta CDR3 rearrangement, sequence reads were collapsed and filtered. Productive Simpson clonality was computed per sample as the square root of Simpson's diversity index over productive rearrangements. TCRdb retrieved this table from immuneACCESS and kept in-frame rearrangements only. Not all clones are present; in checked studies, unresolved V genes account for under half, and no reason is known for the remainder. V and J calls and clone size come straight from that table; D and trimming were deduced from the DNA. This sample gives under 250,000 clones in total; about nine tenths of them show up just once. The ten largest clonotypes hold 9.5% to 13% of the sample.

The full study reports these points: The quantity of clinical and demographic metadata differed by source and by participant and was supplied without curation.

One collaborating source in Seattle enrolled patients during active infection and followed them longitudinally through the course of disease. The collaborating institutions used their own protocols to collect whole blood in K2EDTA tubes. For TCRbeta analysis, collaborator samples were shipped as frozen whole blood, as isolated PBMCs, or as DNA extracted from either sample type. The germline V gene (reference sequence) provides CDR1 LNHDA and CDR2 SQIVND. Including the terminal cysteine and phenylalanine, the CDR3 comprises 16 residues. Of the read, only the CDR3 DNA is kept; its 48 bases are in frame from base 1. V lost 7 bases and J lost 4 bases, and the count of bases not matched to a germline gene is 13.

The receptor's source is a man aged 45-65 years with COVID-19, enrolled during active disease. The V gene is TRBV19 and the J gene is TRBJ1-2; 9 nucleotides in the junction match TRBD1. Input material: peripheral blood. The DNA sequence is as follows: TGTGCCAGTAACGGGGACCGGACAGGGGAAGGCTATGGCTACACCTTC. This is translated as CASNGDRTGEGYGYTF.